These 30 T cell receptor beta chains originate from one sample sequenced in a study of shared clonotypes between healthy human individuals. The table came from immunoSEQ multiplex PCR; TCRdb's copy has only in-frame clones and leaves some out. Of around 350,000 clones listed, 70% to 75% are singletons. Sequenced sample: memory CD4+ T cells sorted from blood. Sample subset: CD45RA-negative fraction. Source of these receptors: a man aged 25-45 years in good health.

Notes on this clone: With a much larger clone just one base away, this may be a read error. CDR3 region: CASSLELEQYF. CDR3 nucleotide sequence: TGTGCCAGCAGCTTAGAACTTGAGCAGTACTTC. The chain employs TRBV11-2 and TRBJ2-7; no clear D gene. V lost 0 bases, J lost 7 bases, and 4 bases lay in between. The CDR3 covers 11 residues. The V gene's germline CDR1 is SGHAT and CDR2 FQNNGV.

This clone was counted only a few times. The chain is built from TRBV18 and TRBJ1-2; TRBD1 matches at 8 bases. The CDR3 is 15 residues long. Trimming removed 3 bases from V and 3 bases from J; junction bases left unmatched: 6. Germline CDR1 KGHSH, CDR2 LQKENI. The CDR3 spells CASSPGQGRDYGYTF. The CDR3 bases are TGTGCCAGCTCACCTGGACAGGGTCGAGACTATGGCTACACCTTC.

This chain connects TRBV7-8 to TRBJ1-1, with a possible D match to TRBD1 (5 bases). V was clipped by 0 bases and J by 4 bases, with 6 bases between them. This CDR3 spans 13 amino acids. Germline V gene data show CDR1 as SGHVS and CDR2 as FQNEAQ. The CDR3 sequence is CASSLAGTTEAFF. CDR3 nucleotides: TGTGCCAGCAGCTTAGCGGGGACCACTGAAGCTTTCTTT.

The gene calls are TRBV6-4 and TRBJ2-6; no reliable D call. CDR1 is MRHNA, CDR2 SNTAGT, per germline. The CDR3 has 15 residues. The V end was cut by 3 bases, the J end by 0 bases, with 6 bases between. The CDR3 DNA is TGTGCCAGCAGTGAAGAGGCCTCTGGGGCCAACGTCCTGACTTTC. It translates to CASSEEASGANVLTF.

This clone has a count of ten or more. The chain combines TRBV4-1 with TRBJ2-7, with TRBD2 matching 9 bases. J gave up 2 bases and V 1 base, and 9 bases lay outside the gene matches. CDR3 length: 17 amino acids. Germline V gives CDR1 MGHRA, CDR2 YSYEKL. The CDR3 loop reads CASSQVDLVAGAYEQYF. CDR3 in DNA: TGCGCCAGCAGCCAAGTAGATTTGGTAGCGGGAGCCTACGAGCAGTACTTC.

The CDR3 DNA reads TGTGCCAGCAGCGAGCTAGCGCAGAGCACAGATACGCAGTATTTT. It encodes CASSELAQSTDTQYF. The chain uses TRBV2 and TRBJ2-3, with D maybe TRBD2 (6 bases). Germline V lookup: CDR1 SNHLY, CDR2 FYNNEI. Trimming cost V 6 bases and J 0 bases, with 13 bases left between them. The CDR3 totals 15 residues.

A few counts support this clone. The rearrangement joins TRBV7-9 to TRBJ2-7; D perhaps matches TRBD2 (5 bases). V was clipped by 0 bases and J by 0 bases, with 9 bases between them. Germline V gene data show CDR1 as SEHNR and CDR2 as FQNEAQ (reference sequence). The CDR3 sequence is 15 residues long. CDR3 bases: TGTGCCAGCAGCTTAGCGTTAGGGAGCTCCTACGAGCAGTACTTC. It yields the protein CASSLALGSSYEQYF. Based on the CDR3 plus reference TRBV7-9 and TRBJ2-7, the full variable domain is DTGVSQNPRHKITKRGQNVTFRCDPISEHNRLYWYRQTLGQGPEFLTYFQNEAQLEKSRLLSDRFSAERPKGSFSTLEIQRTEQGDSAMYLCASSLALGSSYEQYFGPGTRLTVT.

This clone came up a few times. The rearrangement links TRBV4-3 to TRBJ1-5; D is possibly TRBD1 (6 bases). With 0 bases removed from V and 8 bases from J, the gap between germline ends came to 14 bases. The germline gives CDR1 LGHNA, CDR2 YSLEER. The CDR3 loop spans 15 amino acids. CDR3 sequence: CASSQDFTGREPQHF. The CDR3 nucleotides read TGCGCCAGCAGCCAAGATTTTACAGGGCGGGAGCCCCAGCATTTT.

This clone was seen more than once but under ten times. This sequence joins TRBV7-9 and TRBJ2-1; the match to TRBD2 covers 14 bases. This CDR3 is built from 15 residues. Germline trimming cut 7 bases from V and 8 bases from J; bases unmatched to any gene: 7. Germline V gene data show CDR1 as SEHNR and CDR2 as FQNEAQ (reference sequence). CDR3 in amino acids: CASTDGTSGSYEQFF. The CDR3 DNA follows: TGTGCCAGCACCGACGGGACTAGCGGGAGCTATGAGCAGTTCTTC. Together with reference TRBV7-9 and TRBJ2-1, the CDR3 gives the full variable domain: DTGVSQNPRHKITKRGQNVTFRCDPISEHNRLYWYRQTLGQGPEFLTYFQNEAQLEKSRLLSDRFSAERPKGSFSTLEIQRTEQGDSAMYLCASTDGTSGSYEQFFGPGTRLTVL.

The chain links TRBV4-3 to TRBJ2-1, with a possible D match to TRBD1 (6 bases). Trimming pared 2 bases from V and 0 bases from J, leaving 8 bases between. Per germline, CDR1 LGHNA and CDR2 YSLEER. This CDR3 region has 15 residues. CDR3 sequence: CASSQTGHSYNEQFF. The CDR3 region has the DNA TGCGCCAGCAGCCAAACAGGGCACTCCTACAATGAGCAGTTCTTC.

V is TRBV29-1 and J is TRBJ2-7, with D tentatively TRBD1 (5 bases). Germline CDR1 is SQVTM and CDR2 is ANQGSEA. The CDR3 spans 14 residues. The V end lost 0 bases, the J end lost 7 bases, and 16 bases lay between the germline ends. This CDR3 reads CSVEEIIDSREQYF. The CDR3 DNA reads TGCAGCGTTGAAGAGATAATCGACAGTCGGGAGCAGTACTTC.

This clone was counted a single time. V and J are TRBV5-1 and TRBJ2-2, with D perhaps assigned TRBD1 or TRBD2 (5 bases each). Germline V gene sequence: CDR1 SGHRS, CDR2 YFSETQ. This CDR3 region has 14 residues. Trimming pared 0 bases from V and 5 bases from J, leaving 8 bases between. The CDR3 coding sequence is TGCGCCAGCAGCTTGGTGGGACGGACCGGGGAGCTGTTTTTT. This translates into CASSLVGRTGELFF.

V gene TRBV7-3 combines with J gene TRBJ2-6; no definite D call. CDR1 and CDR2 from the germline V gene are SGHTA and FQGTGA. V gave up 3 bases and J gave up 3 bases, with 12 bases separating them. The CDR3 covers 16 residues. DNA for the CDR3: TGTGCCAGCAGCTTGACCGGAGTCGGTGGGGCCAACGTCCTGACTTTC. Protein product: CASSLTGVGGANVLTF.

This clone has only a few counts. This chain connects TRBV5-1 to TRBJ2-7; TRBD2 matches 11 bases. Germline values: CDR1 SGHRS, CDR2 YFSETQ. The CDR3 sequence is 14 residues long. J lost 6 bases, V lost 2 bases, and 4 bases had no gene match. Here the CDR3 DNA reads TGCGCCAGCAGCTTTGGACTAGCGGGTGGCGAGCAGTACTTC. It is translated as CASSFGLAGGEQYF.

The CDR3 nucleotides read TGCAGCGTTGAGAAGCGGACAAGCTCCTACAATGAGCAGTTCTTC. Its translation: CSVEKRTSSYNEQFF. V usage is TRBV29-1 and J usage is TRBJ2-1, with D possibly called TRBD1 or TRBD2 (5 bases each). CDR1 SQVTM and CDR2 ANQGSEA come from the germline V gene. V lost 3 bases, J lost 0 bases, and 12 bases lay in between. The CDR3 extends over 15 amino acids.

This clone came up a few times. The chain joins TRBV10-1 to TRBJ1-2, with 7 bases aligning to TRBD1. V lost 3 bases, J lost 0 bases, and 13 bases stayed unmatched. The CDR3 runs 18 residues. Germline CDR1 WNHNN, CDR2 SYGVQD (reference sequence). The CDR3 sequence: CASSDTLSGDRSNYGYTF. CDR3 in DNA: TGCGCCAGCAGTGATACTCTATCTGGGGACAGATCTAACTATGGCTACACCTTC.

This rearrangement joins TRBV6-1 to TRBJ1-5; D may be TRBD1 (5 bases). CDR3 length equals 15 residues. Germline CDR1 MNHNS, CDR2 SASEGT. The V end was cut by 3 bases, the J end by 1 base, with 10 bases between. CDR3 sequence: CASSEGGVSNQPQHF. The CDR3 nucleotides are TGTGCCAGCAGTGAGGGGGGGGTCAGCAATCAGCCCCAGCATTTT.

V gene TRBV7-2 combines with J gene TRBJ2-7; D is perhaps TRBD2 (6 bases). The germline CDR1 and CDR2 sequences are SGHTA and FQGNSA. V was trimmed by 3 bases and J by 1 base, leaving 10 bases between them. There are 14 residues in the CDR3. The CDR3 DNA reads TGTGCCAGCAGCTTCCAGGGAGGATCCTACGAGCAGTACTTC. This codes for CASSFQGGSYEQYF. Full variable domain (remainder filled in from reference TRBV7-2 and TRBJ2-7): GAGVSQSPSNKVTEKGKDVELRCDPISGHTALYWYRQSLGQGLEFLIYFQGNSAPDKSGLPSDRFSAERTGGSVSTLTIQRTQQEDSAVYLCASSFQGGSYEQYFGPGTRLTVT.

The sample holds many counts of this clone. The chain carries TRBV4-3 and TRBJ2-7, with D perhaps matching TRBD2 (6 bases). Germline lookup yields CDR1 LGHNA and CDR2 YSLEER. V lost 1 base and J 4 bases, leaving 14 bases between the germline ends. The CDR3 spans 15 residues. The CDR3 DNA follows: TGCGCCAGCAGCCAAGTAGGGAGGTTGCGGTACGAGCAGTACTTC. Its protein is CASSQVGRLRYEQYF.

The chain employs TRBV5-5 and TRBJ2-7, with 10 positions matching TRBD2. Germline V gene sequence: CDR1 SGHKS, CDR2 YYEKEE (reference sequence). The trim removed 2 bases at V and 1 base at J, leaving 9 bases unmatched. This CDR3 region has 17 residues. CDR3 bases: TGTGCCAGCAGCTTAGTAGCGGGAGGTAGACCTTCCTACGAGCAGTACTTC. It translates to CASSLVAGGRPSYEQYF. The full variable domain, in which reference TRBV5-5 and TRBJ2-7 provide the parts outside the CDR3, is DAGVTQSPTHLIKTRGQQVTLRCSPISGHKSVSWYQQVLGQGPQFIFQYYEKEERGRGNFPDRFSARQFPNYSSELNVNALLLGDSALYLCASSLVAGGRPSYEQYFGPGTRLTVT.

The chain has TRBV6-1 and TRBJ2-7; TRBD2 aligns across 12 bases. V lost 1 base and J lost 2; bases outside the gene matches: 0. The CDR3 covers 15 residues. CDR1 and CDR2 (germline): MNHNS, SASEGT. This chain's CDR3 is CASSEGLAGAYEQYF. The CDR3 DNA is TGTGCCAGCAGTGAAGGACTAGCGGGAGCCTACGAGCAGTACTTC.

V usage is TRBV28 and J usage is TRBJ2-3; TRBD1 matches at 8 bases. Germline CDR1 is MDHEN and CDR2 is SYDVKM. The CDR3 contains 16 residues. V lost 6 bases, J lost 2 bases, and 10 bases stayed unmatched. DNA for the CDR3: TGTGCCAGCAGCTTGGACAGGGCTGCTTTCACAGATACGCAGTATTTT. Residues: CASSLDRAAFTDTQYF. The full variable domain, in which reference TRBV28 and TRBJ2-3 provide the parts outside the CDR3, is DVKVTQSSRYLVKRTGEKVFLECVQDMDHENMFWYRQDPGLGLRLIYFSYDVKMKEKGDIPEGYSVSREKKERFSLILESASTNQTSMYLCASSLDRAAFTDTQYFGPGTRLTVL.

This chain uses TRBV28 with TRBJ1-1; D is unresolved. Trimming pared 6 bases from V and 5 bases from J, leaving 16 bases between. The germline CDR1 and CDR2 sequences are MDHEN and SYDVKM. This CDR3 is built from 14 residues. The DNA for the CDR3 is TGTGCCAGCAGGGGTAACAGTGGGAGAACTGAAGCTTTCTTT. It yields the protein CASRGNSGRTEAFF.

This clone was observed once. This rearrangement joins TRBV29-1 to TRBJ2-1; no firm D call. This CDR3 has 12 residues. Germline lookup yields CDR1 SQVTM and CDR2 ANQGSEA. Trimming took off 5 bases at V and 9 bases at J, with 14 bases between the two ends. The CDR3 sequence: CSVPARWGEQFF. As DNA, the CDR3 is TGCAGCGTTCCGGCACGGTGGGGTGAGCAGTTCTTC.

DNA of the CDR3: TGTGCCAGTAGTTCGGGGATTAGCACAGATACGCAGTATTTT. It specifies CASSSGISTDTQYF. The J gene is TRBJ2-3, the V gene TRBV19, with D perhaps TRBD2 (5 bases). With 5 bases removed from V and 0 bases from J, the gap between germline ends came to 9 bases. The CDR3 consists of 14 residues. The germline V gene encodes CDR1 LNHDA and CDR2 SQIVND (reference sequence).

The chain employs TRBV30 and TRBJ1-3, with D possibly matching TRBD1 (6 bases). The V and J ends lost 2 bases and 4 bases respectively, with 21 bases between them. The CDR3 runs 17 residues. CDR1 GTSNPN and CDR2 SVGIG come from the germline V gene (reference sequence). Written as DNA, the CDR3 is TGTGCCTGGAGTACGGGGGCACAACGAAACACCGGAAACACCATATATTTT. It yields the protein CAWSTGAQRNTGNTIYF.

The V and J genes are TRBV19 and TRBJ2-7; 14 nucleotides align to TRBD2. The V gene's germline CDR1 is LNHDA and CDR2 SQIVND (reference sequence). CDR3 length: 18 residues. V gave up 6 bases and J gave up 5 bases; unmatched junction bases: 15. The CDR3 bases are TGTGCCAGTAGAGAGAGGGCGGGACTAGCGGGAGATTTCAACGAGCAGTACTTC. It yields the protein CASRERAGLAGDFNEQYF.

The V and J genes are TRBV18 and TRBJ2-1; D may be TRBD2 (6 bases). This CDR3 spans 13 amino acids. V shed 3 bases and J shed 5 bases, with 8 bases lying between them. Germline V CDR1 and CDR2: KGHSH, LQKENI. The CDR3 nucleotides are TGTGCCAGCTCACCGGGGGGAAACAATGAGCAGTTCTTC. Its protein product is CASSPGGNNEQFF.

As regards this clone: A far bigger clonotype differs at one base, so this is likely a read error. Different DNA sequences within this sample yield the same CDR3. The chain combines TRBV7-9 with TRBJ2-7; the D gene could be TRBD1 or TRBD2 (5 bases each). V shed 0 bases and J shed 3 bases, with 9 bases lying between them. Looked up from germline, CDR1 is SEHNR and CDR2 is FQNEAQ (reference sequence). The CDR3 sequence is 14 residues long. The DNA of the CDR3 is TGTGCCAGCAGCTTAGCGGGGGTACACTACGAGCAGTACTTC. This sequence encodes CASSLAGVHYEQYF. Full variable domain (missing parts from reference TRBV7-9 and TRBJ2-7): DTGVSQNPRHKITKRGQNVTFRCDPISEHNRLYWYRQTLGQGPEFLTYFQNEAQLEKSRLLSDRFSAERPKGSFSTLEIQRTEQGDSAMYLCASSLAGVHYEQYFGPGTRLTVT.

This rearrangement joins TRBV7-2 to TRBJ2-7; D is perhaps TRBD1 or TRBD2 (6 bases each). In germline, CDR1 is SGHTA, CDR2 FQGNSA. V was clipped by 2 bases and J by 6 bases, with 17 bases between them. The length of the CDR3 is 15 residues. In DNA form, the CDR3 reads TGTGCCAGCAGCTTATCAATAGCGGTACAGGGCGAGCAGTACTTC. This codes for CASSLSIAVQGEQYF.